Sequencing of this T cell receptor (beta chain) was carried out in a study of pediatric ulcerative colitis. Notes on the study in general: All ulcerative colitis patients, but no controls, carried a couple of rectal clonotypes.

CDR1 is MNHNS and CDR2 is SASEGT in the germline V gene. The CDR3 spans 12 residues. Rectal tissue came from one to two pinch biopsies taken at colonoscopy. Turning to this clone: Its specificity is unknown. The junction does not match germline at one end; this may be a read error.

Sequencing was at survey level. Clones were read by immunoSEQ multiplex PCR, and TCRdb kept only the in-frame ones, dropping some. This table holds 15,000 to 20,000 clones, about 80% found once. The sample was gut tissue. The chain carries TRBV6-1 and TRBJ1-4; TRBD1 might be the D (5 bases). This receptor was obtained from a boy younger than 18 who was a control in a study of pediatric ulcerative colitis. The CDR3 spells CASSEARQFPFF. The CDR3 region has the DNA TGTGCCAGCAGTGAAGCGAGACAGTTCCCTTTCTTT.